This record covers a single TCR beta chain. These data belong to a study of blood T cell repertoires in COVID-19. Background on the study: PBMCs, B-cell-depleted T cells, or T cells provided the cDNA or gDNA that made up the material.

Here immunoSEQ multiplex PCR was the method, and the copy in TCRdb shows in-frame clones only, minus some. The table records some 47,000 clones, about 86% of them present only once. V lost 3 bases, J lost 6 bases, and 3 bases stayed unmatched. The CDR3 is 12 amino acids. CDR1 and CDR2 (germline): SGHKS, YYEKEE (reference sequence). Material: peripheral blood. This clonotype was obtained from a human donor in a cohort sampled during active COVID-19. V and J are TRBV5-5 and TRBJ2-7; 7 bases match TRBD1. CDR3 sequence reads: CASSSTGFEQYV. The CDR3 DNA reads TGTGCCAGCAGCTCGACAGGGTTCGAGCAGTACGTC.